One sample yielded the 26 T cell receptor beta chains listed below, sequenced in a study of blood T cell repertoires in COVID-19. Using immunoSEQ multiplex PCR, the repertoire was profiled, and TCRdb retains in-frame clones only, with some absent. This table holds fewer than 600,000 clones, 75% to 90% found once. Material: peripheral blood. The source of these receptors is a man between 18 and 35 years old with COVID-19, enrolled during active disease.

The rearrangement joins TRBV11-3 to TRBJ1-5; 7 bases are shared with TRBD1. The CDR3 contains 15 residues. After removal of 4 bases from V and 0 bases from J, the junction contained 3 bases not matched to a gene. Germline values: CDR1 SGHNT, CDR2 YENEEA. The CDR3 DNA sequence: TGTGCCAGCAGCTGGGACAGAGATAGCAATCAGCCCCAGCATTTT. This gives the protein CASSWDRDSNQPQHF.

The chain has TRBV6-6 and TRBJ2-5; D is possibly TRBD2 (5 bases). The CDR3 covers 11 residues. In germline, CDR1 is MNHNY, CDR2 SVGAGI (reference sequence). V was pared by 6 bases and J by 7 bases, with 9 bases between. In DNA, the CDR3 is TGTGCCAGCAGCCTCCGGGGGACCCAGTACTTC. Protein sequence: CASSLRGTQYF.

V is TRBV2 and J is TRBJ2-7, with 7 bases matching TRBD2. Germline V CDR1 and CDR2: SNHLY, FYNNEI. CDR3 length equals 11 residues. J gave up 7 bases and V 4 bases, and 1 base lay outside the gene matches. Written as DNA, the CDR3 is TGTGCCAGCAGTGGGGGGGGTGAGCAGTACTTC. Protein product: CASSGGGEQYF.

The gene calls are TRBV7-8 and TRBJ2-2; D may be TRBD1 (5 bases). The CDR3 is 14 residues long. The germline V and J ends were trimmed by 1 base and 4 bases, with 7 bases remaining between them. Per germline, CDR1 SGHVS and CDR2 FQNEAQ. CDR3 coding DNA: TGTGCCAGCAGCTTAGAAGGGGTCACCGGGGAGCTGTTTTTT. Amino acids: CASSLEGVTGELFF. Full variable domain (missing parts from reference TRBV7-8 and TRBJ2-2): GAGVSQSPRYKVAKRGQDVALRCDPISGHVSLFWYQQALGQGPEFLTYFQNEAQLDKSGLPSDRFFAERPEGSVSTLKIQRTQQEDSAVYLCASSLEGVTGELFFGEGSRLTVL.

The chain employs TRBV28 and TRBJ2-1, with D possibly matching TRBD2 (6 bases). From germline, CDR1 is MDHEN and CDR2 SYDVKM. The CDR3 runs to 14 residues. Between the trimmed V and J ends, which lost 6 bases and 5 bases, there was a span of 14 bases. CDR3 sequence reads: CASSLVGSHNEQFF. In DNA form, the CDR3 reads TGTGCCAGCAGCTTGGTCGGGAGCCACAATGAGCAGTTCTTC. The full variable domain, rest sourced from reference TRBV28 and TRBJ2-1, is DVKVTQSSRYLVKRTGEKVFLECVQDMDHENMFWYRQDPGLGLRLIYFSYDVKMKEKGDIPEGYSVSREKKERFSLILESASTNQTSMYLCASSLVGSHNEQFFGPGTRLTVL.

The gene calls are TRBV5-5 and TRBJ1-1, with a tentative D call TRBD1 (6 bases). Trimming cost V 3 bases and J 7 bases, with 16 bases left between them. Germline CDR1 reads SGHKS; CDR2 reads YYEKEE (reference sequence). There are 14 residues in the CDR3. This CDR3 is CASSWGGTGSEAFF. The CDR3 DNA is TGTGCCAGCAGCTGGGGGGGCACAGGCAGTGAAGCTTTCTTT.

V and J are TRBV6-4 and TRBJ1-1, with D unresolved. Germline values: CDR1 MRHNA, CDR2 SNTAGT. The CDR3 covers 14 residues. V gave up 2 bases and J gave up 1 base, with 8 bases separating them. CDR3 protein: CASSDLLENTEAFF. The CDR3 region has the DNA TGTGCCAGCAGTGACCTGCTAGAGAACACTGAAGCTTTCTTT.

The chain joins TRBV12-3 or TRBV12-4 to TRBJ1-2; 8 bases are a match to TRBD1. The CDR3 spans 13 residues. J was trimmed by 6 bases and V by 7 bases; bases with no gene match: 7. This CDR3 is CASNMGQEDGYTF. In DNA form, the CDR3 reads TGTGCCAGCAATATGGGACAGGAGGATGGCTACACCTTC.

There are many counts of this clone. The CDR3 region is CASSPTSGNTGELFF. CDR3 DNA sequence: TGCGCCAGCAGCCCCACTAGCGGGAACACCGGGGAGCTGTTTTTT. The rearrangement links TRBV5-1 to TRBJ2-2; the match to TRBD2 covers 8 bases. Germline V gene data show CDR1 as SGHRS and CDR2 as YFSETQ. V dropped 4 bases and J dropped 1; count of bases not matched to a gene: 3. The CDR3 runs 15 residues.

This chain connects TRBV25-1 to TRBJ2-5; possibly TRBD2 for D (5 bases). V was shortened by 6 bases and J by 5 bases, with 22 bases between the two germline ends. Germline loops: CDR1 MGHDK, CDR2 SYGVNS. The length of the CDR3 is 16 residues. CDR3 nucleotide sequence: TGTGCCAGCAGCCATGGGCCGAGCGGTGGCATTGAGACCCAGTACTTC. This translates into CASSHGPSGGIETQYF.

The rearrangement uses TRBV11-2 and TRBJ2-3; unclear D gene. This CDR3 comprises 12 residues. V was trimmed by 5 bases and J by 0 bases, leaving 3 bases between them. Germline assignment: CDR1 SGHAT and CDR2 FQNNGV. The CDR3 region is CASSPSTDTQYF. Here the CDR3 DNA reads TGTGCCAGCAGCCCTAGCACAGATACGCAGTATTTT.

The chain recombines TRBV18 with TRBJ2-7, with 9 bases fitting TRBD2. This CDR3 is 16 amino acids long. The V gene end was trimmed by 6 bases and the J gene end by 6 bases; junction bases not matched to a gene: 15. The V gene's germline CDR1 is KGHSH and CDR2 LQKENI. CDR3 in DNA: TGTGCCAGCTCCCCTCTAGAGGCGGGAGGGCCGTTCGAGCAGTACTTC. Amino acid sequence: CASSPLEAGGPFEQYF.

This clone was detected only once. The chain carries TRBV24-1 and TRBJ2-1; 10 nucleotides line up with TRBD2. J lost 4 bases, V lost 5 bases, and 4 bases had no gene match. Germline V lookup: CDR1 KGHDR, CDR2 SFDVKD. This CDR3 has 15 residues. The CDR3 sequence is CATSVGTSEYNEQFF. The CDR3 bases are TGTGCCACCAGTGTCGGGACTAGCGAATACAATGAGCAGTTCTTC.

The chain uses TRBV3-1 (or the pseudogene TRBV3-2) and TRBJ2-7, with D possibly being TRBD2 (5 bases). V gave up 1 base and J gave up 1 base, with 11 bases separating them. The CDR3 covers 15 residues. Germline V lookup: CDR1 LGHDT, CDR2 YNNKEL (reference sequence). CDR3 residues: CASSQAAGKSYEQYF. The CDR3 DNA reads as TGTGCCAGCAGCCAAGCGGCGGGTAAATCCTACGAGCAGTACTTC.

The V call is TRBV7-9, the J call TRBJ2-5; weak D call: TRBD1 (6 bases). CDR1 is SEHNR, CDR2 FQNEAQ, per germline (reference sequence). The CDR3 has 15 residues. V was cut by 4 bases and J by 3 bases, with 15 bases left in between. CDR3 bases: TGTGCCAGCAGCTCCGGGACAATTTTAGAAGAGACCCAGTACTTC. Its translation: CASSSGTILEETQYF.

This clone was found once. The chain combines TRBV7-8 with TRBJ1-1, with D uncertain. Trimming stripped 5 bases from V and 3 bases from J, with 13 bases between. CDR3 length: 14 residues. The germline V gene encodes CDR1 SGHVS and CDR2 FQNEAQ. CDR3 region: CASSLRPTHTEAFF. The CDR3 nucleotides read TGTGCCAGCAGCCTCAGGCCAACCCACACTGAAGCTTTCTTT.

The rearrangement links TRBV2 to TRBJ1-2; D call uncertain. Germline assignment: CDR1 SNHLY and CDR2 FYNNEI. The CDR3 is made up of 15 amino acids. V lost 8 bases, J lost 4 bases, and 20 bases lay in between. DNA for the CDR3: TGTGCCAGCGGCTCCGAGGGCCGAGGAGGCTATGGCTACACCTTC. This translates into CASGSEGRGGYGYTF.

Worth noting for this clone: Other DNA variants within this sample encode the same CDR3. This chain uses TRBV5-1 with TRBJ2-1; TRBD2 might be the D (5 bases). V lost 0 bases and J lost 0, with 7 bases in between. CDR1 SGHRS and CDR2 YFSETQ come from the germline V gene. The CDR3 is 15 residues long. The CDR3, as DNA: TGCGCCAGCAGCTTGGGTGGGAGCTCCTACAATGAGCAGTTCTTC. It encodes CASSLGGSSYNEQFF.

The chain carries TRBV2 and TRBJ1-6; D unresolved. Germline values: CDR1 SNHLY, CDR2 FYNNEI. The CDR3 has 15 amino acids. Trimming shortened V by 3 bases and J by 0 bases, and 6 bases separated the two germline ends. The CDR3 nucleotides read TGTGCCAGCAGTGAGGAGAGCTCCTATAATTCACCCCTCCACTTT. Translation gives CASSEESSYNSPLHF.

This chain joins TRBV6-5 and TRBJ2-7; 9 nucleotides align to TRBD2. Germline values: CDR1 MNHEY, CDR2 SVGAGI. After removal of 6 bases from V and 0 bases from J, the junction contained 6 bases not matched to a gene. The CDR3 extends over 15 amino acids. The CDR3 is CASSRTSGPSYEQYF. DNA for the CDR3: TGTGCCAGCAGCCGCACTAGCGGGCCCTCCTACGAGCAGTACTTC.

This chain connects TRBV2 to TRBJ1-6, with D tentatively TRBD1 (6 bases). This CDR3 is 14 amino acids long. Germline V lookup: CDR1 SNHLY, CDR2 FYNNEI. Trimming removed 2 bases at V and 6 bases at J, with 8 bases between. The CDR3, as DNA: TGTGCCAGCAGTGAACAGGGGATTAATTCACCCCTCCACTTT. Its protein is CASSEQGINSPLHF.

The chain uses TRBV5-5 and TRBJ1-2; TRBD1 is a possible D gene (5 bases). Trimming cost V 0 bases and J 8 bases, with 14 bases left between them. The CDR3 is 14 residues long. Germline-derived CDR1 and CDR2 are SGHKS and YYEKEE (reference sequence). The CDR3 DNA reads TGTGCCAGCAGCTTGGATGGAGGGGCGACCGGCTACACCTTC. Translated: CASSLDGGATGYTF.

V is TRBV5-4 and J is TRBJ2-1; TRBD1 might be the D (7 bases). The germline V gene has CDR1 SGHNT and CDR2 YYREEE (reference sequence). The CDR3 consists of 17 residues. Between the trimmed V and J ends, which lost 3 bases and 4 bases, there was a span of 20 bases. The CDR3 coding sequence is TGTGCCAGCAGCTCGCCCCGAGGAGGGGGCGAATACAATGAGCAGTTCTTC. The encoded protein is CASSSPRGGGEYNEQFF. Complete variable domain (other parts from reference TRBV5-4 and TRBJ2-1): ETGVTQSPTHLIKTRGQQVTLRCSSQSGHNTVSWYQQALGQGPQFIFQYYREEENGRGNFPPRFSGLQFPNYSSELNVNALELDDSALYLCASSSPRGGGEYNEQFFGPGTRLTVL.

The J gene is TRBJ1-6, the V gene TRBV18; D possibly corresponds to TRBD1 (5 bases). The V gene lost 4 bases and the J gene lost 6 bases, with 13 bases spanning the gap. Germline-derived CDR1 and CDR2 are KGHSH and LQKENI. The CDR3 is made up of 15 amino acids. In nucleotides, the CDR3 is TGTGCCAGCTCACAGAGGTCAGGGCGTAATTCACCCCTCCACTTT. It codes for CASSQRSGRNSPLHF. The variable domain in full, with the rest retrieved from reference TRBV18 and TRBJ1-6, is NAGVMQNPRHLVRRRGQEARLRCSPMKGHSHVYWYRQLPEEGLKFMVYLQKENIIDESGMPKERFSAEFPKEGPSILRIQQVVRGDSAAYFCASSQRSGRNSPLHFGNGTRLTVT.

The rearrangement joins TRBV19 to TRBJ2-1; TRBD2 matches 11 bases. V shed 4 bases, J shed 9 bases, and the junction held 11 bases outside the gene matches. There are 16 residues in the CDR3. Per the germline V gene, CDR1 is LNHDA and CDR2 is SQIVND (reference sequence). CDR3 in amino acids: CASSTPVLAGGSEQFF. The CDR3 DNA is TGTGCCAGTAGTACCCCGGTCCTAGCGGGAGGCAGTGAGCAGTTCTTC.

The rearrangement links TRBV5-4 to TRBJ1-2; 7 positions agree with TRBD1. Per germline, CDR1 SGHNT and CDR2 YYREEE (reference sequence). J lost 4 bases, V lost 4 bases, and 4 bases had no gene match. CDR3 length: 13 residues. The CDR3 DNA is TGTGCCAGCAGCGACAGGGAAAGCTATGGCTACACCTTC. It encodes CASSDRESYGYTF.